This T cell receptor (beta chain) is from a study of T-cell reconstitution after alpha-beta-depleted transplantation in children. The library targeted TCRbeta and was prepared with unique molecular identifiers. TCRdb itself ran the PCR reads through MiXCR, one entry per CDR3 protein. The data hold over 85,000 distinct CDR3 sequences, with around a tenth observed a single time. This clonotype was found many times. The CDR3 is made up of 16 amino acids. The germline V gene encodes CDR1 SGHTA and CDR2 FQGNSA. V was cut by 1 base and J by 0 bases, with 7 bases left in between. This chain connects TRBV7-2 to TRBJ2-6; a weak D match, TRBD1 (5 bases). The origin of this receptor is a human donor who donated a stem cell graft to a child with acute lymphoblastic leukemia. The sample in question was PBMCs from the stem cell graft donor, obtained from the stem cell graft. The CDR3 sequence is CASSLVRGSGANVLTF. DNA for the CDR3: TGTGCCAGCAGCTTAGTAAGGGGCTCTGGGGCCAACGTCCTGACTTTC.